Following are 31 T cell receptor beta chains from one sample sequenced in a study of graft-versus-host responses after intestinal transplantation. These receptors' antigens are unknown. Profiled with immunoSEQ multiplex PCR; TCRdb holds only in-frame clones, not every one. The data show 75,000 to 100,000 clones, with roughly 92% seen just once and around 0.15% held by the top ten. Sequencing used unstimulated CD4+ T cells sorted from spleen or lymph node cells, obtained before intestinal transplant. These receptors were obtained from a human donor who received an intestinal transplant.

The chain is built from TRBV5-4 and TRBJ2-5; possibly TRBD2 for D (7 bases). This CDR3 comprises 14 residues. With 1 base removed from V and 5 bases from J, the gap between germline ends came to 12 bases. Germline CDR1 and CDR2: SGHNT and YYREEE (reference sequence). The CDR3 nucleotides are TGTGCCAGCAGCTTGCGGGGGGCGGAGGAGACCCAGTACTTC. Protein: CASSLRGAEETQYF.

The V and J genes are TRBV4-1 and TRBJ1-6; 7 positions match TRBD1. V gave up 1 base and J gave up 7 bases; unmatched junction bases: 7. Germline CDR1 is MGHRA and CDR2 is YSYEKL. This CDR3 has 16 amino acids. The CDR3 DNA reads TGCGCCAGCAGCCAAGGGCGGAGGGGGCGAAATTCACCCCTCCACTTT. Amino acids: CASSQGRRGRNSPLHF.

V and J are TRBV7-6 and TRBJ2-1; 15 bases are a match to TRBD2. J gave up 9 bases and V 5 bases, and 5 bases lay outside the gene matches. This CDR3 comprises 15 residues. The V gene's germline CDR1 is SGHVS and CDR2 FNYEAQ. CDR3: CASSHGTSGRSEQFF. The CDR3 DNA reads TGTGCCAGCAGCCACGGGACTAGCGGGAGGAGTGAGCAGTTCTTC.

This clone has just one count. The chain employs TRBV27 and TRBJ1-2, with 7 bases that match TRBD1. The CDR3 covers 17 residues. Germline V gives CDR1 MNHEY, CDR2 SMNVEV (reference sequence). V was clipped by 2 bases and J by 3 bases; unmatched bases: 12. Here the CDR3 reads CASSLGGQESWDYGYTF. CDR3 sequence (DNA): TGTGCCAGCAGTTTAGGAGGACAGGAGAGTTGGGACTATGGCTACACCTTC.

This sequence joins TRBV27 and TRBJ2-3; TRBD2 matches at 11 bases. This CDR3 has 16 residues. Germline lookup yields CDR1 MNHEY and CDR2 SMNVEV (reference sequence). Losses at the gene ends were 4 bases for V and 2 bases for J; bases not matched to a gene: 5. CDR3 sequence: CASSSGTSGVTDTQYF. The CDR3 DNA is TGTGCCAGCAGTTCAGGGACTAGCGGAGTCACAGATACGCAGTATTTT.

V gene TRBV5-1 combines with J gene TRBJ2-5; D may be TRBD2 (5 bases). Germline loops: CDR1 SGHRS, CDR2 YFSETQ. V was trimmed by 1 base and J by 2 bases, leaving 24 bases between them. The CDR3 runs 19 residues. The CDR3 loop is CASSLYPTVGVMGQETQYF. The DNA for the CDR3 is TGCGCCAGCAGCTTGTATCCTACGGTGGGAGTTATGGGGCAAGAGACCCAGTACTTC.

The V call is TRBV25-1, the J call TRBJ2-5; 11 nucleotides agree with TRBD2. Germline loops: CDR1 MGHDK, CDR2 SYGVNS. Trimming cost V 6 bases and J 3 bases; bases outside gene matches: 3. The CDR3 length is 14 residues. The CDR3 loop is CASRIAGGEETQYF. CDR3 sequence (DNA): TGTGCCAGCAGAATAGCGGGGGGGGAAGAGACCCAGTACTTC. Variable domain in full (rest from reference TRBV25-1 and TRBJ2-5): EADIYQTPRYLVIGTGKKITLECSQTMGHDKMYWYQQDPGMELHLIHYSYGVNSTEKGDLSSESTVSRIRTEHFPLTLESARPSHTSQYLCASRIAGGEETQYFGPGTRLLVL.

The chain carries TRBV5-6 and TRBJ2-1, with D perhaps TRBD1 (5 bases). Germline assignment: CDR1 SGHDT and CDR2 YYEEEE. The germline V and J ends were trimmed by 1 base and 3 bases, with 8 bases remaining between them. CDR3 size: 14 residues. In DNA form, the CDR3 reads TGTGCCAGCAGCTTGCCGACAGTCTACAATGAGCAGTTCTTC. Its translation is CASSLPTVYNEQFF.

This chain links TRBV5-6 with TRBJ1-2, with 7 bases identical to TRBD1. V dropped 1 base and J dropped 4; count of bases not matched to a gene: 4. CDR1 and CDR2 (germline): SGHDT, YYEEEE. The CDR3 consists of 14 residues. CDR3 sequence: CASSLQGVSYGYTF. In DNA form, the CDR3 reads TGTGCCAGCAGCTTGCAGGGGGTCAGCTATGGCTACACCTTC. The complete variable domain, with remaining parts taken from reference TRBV5-6 and TRBJ1-2, reads DAGVTQSPTHLIKTRGQQVTLRCSPKSGHDTVSWYQQALGQGPQFIFQYYEEEERQRGNFPDRFSGHQFPNYSSELNVNALLLGDSALYLCASSLQGVSYGYTFGSGTRLTVV.

The genes are TRBV7-9 and TRBJ1-3, with D unresolved. The V gene lost 3 bases and the J gene lost 2 bases, with 11 bases spanning the gap. The CDR3 has 15 amino acids. Germline values: CDR1 SEHNR, CDR2 FQNEAQ (reference sequence). CDR3 region: CASSLTAVAGNTIYF. As DNA, the CDR3 is TGTGCCAGCAGCTTGACTGCAGTGGCTGGAAACACCATATATTTT.

A remark on this clone: Other DNA sequences in the sample encode the same CDR3. This chain uses TRBV5-6 with TRBJ2-1; tentative D call: TRBD2 (6 bases). The CDR3 sequence is 13 residues long. Per the germline V gene, CDR1 is SGHDT and CDR2 is YYEEEE. V lost 4 bases and J lost 5, with 10 bases in between. The CDR3 region has the DNA TGTGCCAGCAGCCCGGGACTGGACAATGAGCAGTTCTTC. It is translated as CASSPGLDNEQFF.

The rearrangement joins TRBV5-6 to TRBJ2-7, with a weak D call TRBD1 (6 bases). The CDR3 extends over 13 amino acids. The V gene lost 2 bases and the J gene lost 5 bases, with 11 bases spanning the gap. Germline loops: CDR1 SGHDT, CDR2 YYEEEE. The CDR3 reads CASSFDRYDEQYF. The CDR3 bases are TGTGCCAGCAGCTTTGACAGGTACGACGAGCAGTACTTC.

The chain recombines TRBV6-5 with TRBJ2-5; D unclear. Judging by the DNA end, TRBJ2-7 fits better; the J call may be wrong. The CDR3 has 15 residues. From germline, CDR1 is MNHEY and CDR2 SVGAGI. As DNA, the CDR3 is TGTGCCAGCAGTTACTCGGGCGTACGAACCTACGAGCAGTACTTC. Translated, it gives CASSYSGVRTYEQYF.

The chain carries TRBV5-4 and TRBJ1-1; no firm D call. The V and J ends lost 4 bases and 1 base respectively, with 11 bases between them. This CDR3 is built from 14 residues. Germline-derived CDR1 and CDR2 are SGHNT and YYREEE (reference sequence). The CDR3 protein is CASSKWTENTEAFF. The DNA of the CDR3 is TGTGCCAGCAGCAAATGGACTGAGAACACTGAAGCTTTCTTT.

This chain joins TRBV28 and TRBJ1-2; perhaps TRBD1 as D (6 bases). The CDR3 is 15 amino acids. From germline, CDR1 is MDHEN and CDR2 SYDVKM. Trimming stripped 6 bases from V and 5 bases from J, with 19 bases between. The CDR3 nucleotides are TGTGCCAGCAGCATCTTTGCGGACAGACTTTATGGCTACACCTTC. The encoded protein is CASSIFADRLYGYTF.

The chain carries TRBV19 and TRBJ1-5, with TRBD1 as a possible D gene (5 bases). This CDR3 contains 15 residues. In germline, CDR1 is LNHDA, CDR2 SQIVND (reference sequence). V lost 6 bases and J lost 0, with 12 bases in between. The chain's CDR3 is CASSQGRYSNQPQHF. The CDR3 DNA sequence: TGTGCCAGTAGCCAGGGCCGGTATAGCAATCAGCCCCAGCATTTT.

The chain joins TRBV19 to TRBJ2-1, with D tentatively TRBD2 (6 bases). The ends were cut back, 5 bases at V and 10 bases at J, with 18 bases in the middle. This CDR3 region has 14 residues. CDR1 and CDR2 (germline): LNHDA, SQIVND (reference sequence). The DNA of the CDR3 is TGTGCCAGTAGTGTTGTGGCGGGATGGGGAGAGCAGTTCTTC. It translates to CASSVVAGWGEQFF. The variable domain in full, with the rest retrieved from reference TRBV19 and TRBJ2-1, is DGGITQSPKYLFRKEGQNVTLSCEQNLNHDAMYWYRQDPGQGLRLIYYSQIVNDFQKGDIAEGYSVSREKKESFPLTVTSAQKNPTAFYLCASSVVAGWGEQFFGPGTRLTVL.

The chain is built from TRBV30 and TRBJ1-2; D perhaps matches TRBD1 (5 bases). Trimming took off 3 bases at V and 3 bases at J, with 17 bases between the two ends. Germline V gene lookup returns CDR1 GTSNPN and CDR2 SVGIG (reference sequence). The CDR3 is 15 amino acids. Here the CDR3 reads CAWRQRGRADYGYTF. The CDR3 DNA is TGTGCCTGGAGGCAAAGAGGCAGGGCGGACTATGGCTACACCTTC.

This rearrangement joins TRBV5-5 to TRBJ1-6; D is undetermined. Germline V gene lookup returns CDR1 SGHKS and CDR2 YYEKEE (reference sequence). The V and J ends lost 3 bases and 6 bases respectively, with 10 bases between them. This CDR3 spans 14 amino acids. CDR3 region: CASSSTASNSPLHF. The CDR3 bases are TGTGCCAGCAGCTCGACTGCTTCTAATTCACCCCTCCACTTT.

The chain joins TRBV10-2 to TRBJ2-1; a possible D gene is TRBD1 (7 bases). In germline, CDR1 is WSHSY, CDR2 SAAADI. Trimming removed 6 bases at V and 8 bases at J, with 14 bases between. The CDR3 totals 13 residues. CDR3 DNA: TGCGCCAGCAGCCAGGGGGGCCAGGATGAGCAGTTCTTC. It is translated as CASSQGGQDEQFF.

The chain employs TRBV6-6 and TRBJ1-3; 7 positions match TRBD1. Trimming removed 6 bases from V and 0 bases from J; junction bases left unmatched: 5. CDR1 is MNHNY and CDR2 is SVGAGI in the germline V gene (reference sequence). The CDR3 is 15 residues long. In DNA, the CDR3 is TGTGCCAGCAGAAGACAGGGCTTCTCTGGAAACACCATATATTTT. It encodes CASRRQGFSGNTIYF.

The V call is TRBV5-1, the J call TRBJ2-3; no definite D call. V lost 0 bases and J 2 bases, leaving 7 bases between the germline ends. Germline CDR1 and CDR2: SGHRS and YFSETQ. This CDR3 contains 14 residues. The CDR3 DNA follows: TGCGCCAGCAGCTTGGCCCTAAACACAGATACGCAGTATTTT. This sequence encodes CASSLALNTDTQYF.

V is TRBV5-6 and J is TRBJ2-3; TRBD2 agrees at 9 bases. The CDR3 runs to 18 residues. Germline V gene lookup returns CDR1 SGHDT and CDR2 YYEEEE. V shed 4 bases, J shed 0 bases, and the junction held 12 bases outside the gene matches. CDR3 loop: CASSPTEKLAGSTDTQYF. The CDR3 DNA sequence: TGTGCCAGCAGCCCGACCGAAAAACTAGCGGGTAGCACAGATACGCAGTATTTT.

V usage is TRBV6-1 and J usage is TRBJ1-2, with 9 bases lining up with TRBD1. V shed 2 bases, J shed 6 bases, and the junction held 4 bases outside the gene matches. This CDR3 contains 14 residues. Germline loops: CDR1 MNHNS, CDR2 SASEGT. CDR3 amino acids: CASSESGTGNGYTF. The CDR3 DNA reads as TGTGCCAGCAGTGAATCTGGGACAGGGAATGGCTACACCTTC.

The chain is built from TRBV7-2 and TRBJ1-2; unclear D gene. Trimming removed 0 bases at V and 4 bases at J, with 9 bases between. CDR1 and CDR2 (germline): SGHTA, FQGNSA. This CDR3 has 14 amino acids. CDR3 amino acids: CASSLAGTFYGYTF. The CDR3 bases are TGTGCCAGCAGCTTAGCGGGCACCTTCTATGGCTACACCTTC.

The chain links TRBV7-7 to TRBJ2-1, with no clear D. The V end lost 2 bases, the J end lost 3 bases, and 5 bases lay between the germline ends. The CDR3 loop spans 13 amino acids. CDR1 is SSHAT, CDR2 FNYEAQ, per germline (reference sequence). CDR3 bases: TGTGCCAGCAGCTTATTTAACTACAATGAGCAGTTCTTC. Its translation: CASSLFNYNEQFF.

The chain carries TRBV7-2 and TRBJ2-2; 12 bases are a match to TRBD2. The CDR3 covers 16 residues. Germline V lookup: CDR1 SGHTA, CDR2 FQGNSA. V dropped 1 base and J dropped 6; count of bases not matched to a gene: 3. The CDR3 here is CASSLGLAGGPGELFF. The CDR3 coding sequence is TGTGCCAGCAGCTTAGGGCTAGCGGGGGGGCCCGGGGAGCTGTTTTTT.

The chain couples TRBV5-4 to TRBJ1-2, with D perhaps TRBD1 (6 bases). Germline V gene data show CDR1 as SGHNT and CDR2 as YYREEE (reference sequence). The ends were cut back, 0 bases at V and 6 bases at J, with 18 bases in the middle. The CDR3 has 16 amino acids. CDR3 loop: CASSLVGGPTANGYTF. The CDR3 DNA follows: TGTGCCAGCAGCTTGGTGGGGGGGCCTACGGCTAATGGCTACACCTTC.

This chain links TRBV28 with TRBJ1-2; D might be TRBD1 (5 bases). Germline assignment: CDR1 MDHEN and CDR2 SYDVKM. The length of the CDR3 is 12 residues. Trimming took 3 bases from V and 6 from J, leaving 8 bases between them. CDR3 sequence: CASSFRVNGYTF. DNA of the CDR3: TGTGCCAGCAGTTTCAGGGTCAATGGCTACACCTTC.

The count of this clone is one. V is TRBV30 and J is TRBJ2-7; 8 bases match TRBD1. This CDR3 has 14 amino acids. Germline trimming cut 2 bases from V and 4 bases from J; bases unmatched to any gene: 7. Germline V gives CDR1 GTSNPN, CDR2 SVGIG (reference sequence). The DNA of the CDR3 is TGTGCCTGGAGTTCCGGGACAGGCGGGTACGAGCAGTACTTC. Its translation is CAWSSGTGGYEQYF. Supplemented by reference TRBV30 and TRBJ2-7, the full variable domain reads SQTIHQWPATLVQPVGSPLSLECTVEGTSNPNLYWYRQAAGRGLQLLFYSVGIGQISSEVPQNLSASRPQDRQFILSSKKLLLSDSGFYLCAWSSGTGGYEQYFGPGTRLTVT.

The chain carries TRBV6-5 and TRBJ2-1, with D tentatively TRBD2 (5 bases). The V end lost 1 base, the J end lost 7 bases, and 8 bases lay between the germline ends. The germline gives CDR1 MNHEY, CDR2 SVGAGI. CDR3 length equals 13 residues. CDR3 residues: CASSYWPGNEQFF. CDR3 coding DNA: TGTGCCAGCAGTTACTGGCCGGGAAATGAGCAGTTCTTC.